This paragraph reports one T cell receptor (beta chain). Germline CDR1 SGHDT, CDR2 YYEEEE. This CDR3 region has 19 residues. Trimming took 3 bases from V and 0 from J; bases not matched to a gene: 12. The data originate from a study of cytomegalovirus exposure and HLA in healthy donors. Both 60 Vbeta primers and 13 Jbeta primers went into the PCR. Data came from immunoSEQ multiplex PCR; TCRdb stores just in-frame clones and leaves some out. Among some 170,000 clones listed, 71% were seen once. The sequenced sample was PBMCs. The sequence came from a woman in her twenties or thirties in good health and CMV-seronegative. The chain joins TRBV5-6 to TRBJ1-5; TRBD1 agrees at 10 bases. CDR3 bases: TGTGCCAGCAGCTCCCGGTGGGGACAGGGGTGGAATAGCAATCAGCCCCAGCATTTT. Amino acid sequence: CASSSRWGQGWNSNQPQHF. The full variable domain, with the rest looked up from reference TRBV5-6 and TRBJ1-5, is DAGVTQSPTHLIKTRGQQVTLRCSPKSGHDTVSWYQQALGQGPQFIFQYYEEEERQRGNFPDRFSGHQFPNYSSELNVNALLLGDSALYLCASSSRWGQGWNSNQPQHFGDGTRLSIL.